The 9 T cell receptor beta chains in this list originate from one sample, sequenced in a study of blood T cells in healthy people across ages. PCR was performed a second time for about 6 to 11 cycles using a sample-barcoded 5' primer and a J-beta primer mix. MiXCR, run by TCRdb on the 5' RACE reads, gives a single entry per CDR3 protein. The table includes some 900,000 distinct CDR3 sequences, about 48% detected once. The specimen sequenced was blood. The receptors shown here come from a man aged 25 to 40 in good health.

The J gene is TRBJ2-3, the V gene TRBV25-1, with 7 nucleotides matching TRBD2. V was clipped by 1 base and J by 2 bases; unmatched bases: 3. CDR1 is MGHDK, CDR2 SYGVNS, per germline. CDR3 size: 15 residues. The CDR3 is CASSELGGTTDTQYF. The DNA for the CDR3 is TGTGCCAGCAGTGAATTGGGGGGGACCACAGATACGCAGTATTTT.

This rearrangement joins TRBV28 to TRBJ2-4; D is possibly TRBD1 (5 bases). The J call is doubtful: the DNA matches TRBJ2-7 better. CDR1 MDHEN and CDR2 SYDVKM come from the germline V gene. This CDR3 has 11 residues. The CDR3 is CAINTGYEQYF. CDR3 bases: TGTGCTATAAATACAGGTTACGAGCAGTACTTC.

V usage is TRBV29-1 and J usage is TRBJ2-1; 12 bases map to TRBD2. V was clipped by 1 base and J by 2 bases; unmatched bases: 9. The CDR3 covers 18 residues. The germline CDR1 and CDR2 sequences are SQVTM and ANQGSEA. In DNA form, the CDR3 reads TGCAGCGTTGAAGGCTTGGCTAGCGGGGGGGAAACCTACAATGAGCAGTTCTTC. Its translation is CSVEGLASGGETYNEQFF.

The chain carries TRBV5-1 and TRBJ2-7; a possible D gene is TRBD1 (5 bases). The CDR3 covers 15 residues. CDR1 SGHRS and CDR2 YFSETQ come from the germline V gene. Trimming took 0 bases from V and 1 from J, leaving 11 bases between them. The CDR3 loop reads CASSLGDSTSYEQYF. The DNA for the CDR3 is TGCGCCAGCAGCTTGGGTGACAGTACTTCCTACGAGCAGTACTTC. The full variable domain, its missing parts supplied by reference TRBV5-1 and TRBJ2-7, is KAGVTQTPRYLIKTRGQQVTLSCSPISGHRSVSWYQQTPGQGLQFLFEYFSETQRNKGNFPGRFSGRQFSNSRSEMNVSTLELGDSALYLCASSLGDSTSYEQYFGPGTRLTVT.

Notes on this clonotype: It may be a read error: a sequence one base away is much more abundant. The gene calls are TRBV27 and TRBJ2-4; 9 bases are a match to TRBD1. TRBJ2-7 explains the end of the DNA better; the J call may be wrong. The CDR3 is made up of 14 amino acids. Per germline, CDR1 MNHEY and CDR2 SMNVEV (reference sequence). CDR3 sequence reads: CASSKRQGVYEQYF. CDR3 DNA: TGTGCCAGCAGTAAGCGACAGGGGGTCTACGAGCAGTACTTC.

This chain connects TRBV20-1 to TRBJ2-7; 8 bases line up with TRBD1. J gave up 4 bases and V 0 bases, and 2 bases lay outside the gene matches. Germline V gene sequence: CDR1 DFQATT, CDR2 SNEGSKA (reference sequence). This CDR3 has 13 amino acids. The CDR3 DNA reads TGCAGTGCTAGAGACAGGGGGCGGTACGAGCAGTACTTC. Its translation is CSARDRGRYEQYF.

This rearrangement joins TRBV21-1 to TRBJ2-4; TRBD1 is the table's D call and was not checked against the DNA. TRBV21-1 is a recognized pseudogene. The length of the CDR3 is 17 residues. The CDR3 loop reads CASSKNGGARGKNIQYF. CDR3 in DNA: TGTGCCAGCAGCAAAAACGGCGGGGCGAGGGGCAAAAACATTCAGTACTTC.

V is TRBV28 and J is TRBJ1-1, with D perhaps matching TRBD1 (5 bases). The V gene's germline CDR1 is MDHEN and CDR2 SYDVKM. This CDR3 is built from 14 residues. V shed 6 bases and J shed 8 bases, with 19 bases lying between them. The CDR3 bases are TGTGCCAGCAGAGCCCTCTGGCAGGGACGGGAAGCTTTCTTT. This translates into CASRALWQGREAFF.

This sequence joins TRBV4-3 and TRBJ2-7; weak D call: TRBD1 (7 bases). The CDR3 has 16 amino acids. In germline, CDR1 is LGHNA, CDR2 YSLEER. Between the trimmed V and J ends, which lost 1 base and 3 bases, there was a span of 16 bases. DNA for the CDR3: TGCGCCAGCAGCCAAGCCCCAGGGGGGTTCGACTACGAGCAGTACTTC. Translation: CASSQAPGGFDYEQYF.